This TCR beta chain was recorded in a study of T cells in Graves' hyperthyroidism and ophthalmopathy. The sample holds a few counts of this clonotype. Germline V gives CDR1 SGHRS, CDR2 YFSETQ. The V end was cut by 3 bases, the J end by 6 bases, with 19 bases between. This CDR3 has 15 residues. The investigators amplified TCR beta CDR3 regions from RNA transcripts. The HTBI primer set was used in a first-round RT-PCR of the TCR CDR3. TCRdb ran MiXCR on the multiplex PCR reads and lists one entry per CDR3 protein. Seen here are 300,000 to 450,000 distinct CDR3 sequences, just under 25% observed once, and the top ten hold about 70%. It was considered stable Graves' hyperthyroidism when ophthalmopathy did not progress within 18 months.

The TCR comes from a man aged 45-65 years with Graves' hyperthyroidism. This chain connects TRBV5-1 to TRBJ2-7; the D is unclear. The material sequenced was blood. CDR3 nucleotide sequence: TGCGCCAGCAGCTCTACAGTGGCTGGTTCTATCGAGCAGTACTTC. Translated, it gives CASSSTVAGSIEQYF.